This TCR beta chain was retrieved from a study of blood T cell repertoires in COVID-19. The CDR3 covers 12 residues. Trimming left V 6 bases short and J 3 bases short, with 8 bases between. Germline V gene data show CDR1 as LNHDA and CDR2 as SQIVND (reference sequence). The protocol was immunoSEQ multiplex PCR, while the TCRdb copy is restricted to in-frame clones and leaves out a portion. The top ten hold around 19% of the sample, which has about 130,000 clones, about 89% seen once. The sequenced sample consisted of peripheral blood. This chain connects TRBV19 to TRBJ1-2; no firm D call. This receptor was identified in a man aged 50 or older with active or convalescent COVID-19. Here the CDR3 reads CASREGDYGYTF. In DNA form, the CDR3 reads TGTGCCAGTAGGGAGGGCGACTATGGCTACACCTTC.